This T cell receptor (beta chain) comes out of a study of T cells in Graves' hyperthyroidism and ophthalmopathy. The CDR3 totals 15 residues. Germline V lookup: CDR1 MNHEY, CDR2 SVGAGI. Study-level findings and limits: Most thyroid clonotypes expanded above 0.001 appeared in blood too. Onset of ophthalmopathy came a median about 6.5 months after the model predicted it.

Newly diagnosed hyperthyroidism patients aged 18 to 65 years had disease lasting under 2 months. Those patients with uncontrolled infection, other autoimmune disease, pregnancy or lactation were excluded. Using RNA transcripts as the source, TCR beta CDR3 regions were amplified. In the first-round RT-PCR of the TCR CDR3, the HTBI primer set was used. In TCRdb, the multiplex PCR reads were re-called with MiXCR into one record per CDR3 protein. The sample lists around 760,000 distinct CDR3 sequences; around a third were seen once. Worth noting for this clonotype: Its antigen remains unidentified. A junction end diverges from the germline sequence, so it may reflect a read error.

V gene TRBV6-5 combines with J gene TRBJ1-6; weak D call: TRBD1 (5 bases). The origin of this receptor is a woman in her 40s with Graves' hyperthyroidism. The sequencing input was blood. The CDR3 DNA reads TGTGCCATCAGTTACGGGGGAGGCTCGGATTCACCCCTCCACTTT. It yields the protein CAISYGGGSDSPLHF.